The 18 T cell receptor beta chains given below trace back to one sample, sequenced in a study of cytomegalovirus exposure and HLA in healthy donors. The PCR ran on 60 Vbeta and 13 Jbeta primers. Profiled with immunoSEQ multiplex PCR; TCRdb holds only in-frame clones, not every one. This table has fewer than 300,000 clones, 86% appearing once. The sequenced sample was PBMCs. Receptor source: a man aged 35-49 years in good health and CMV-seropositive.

CDR3 amino acids: CASSLVAGDGYTF. DNA of the CDR3: TGCGCCAGCAGCTTGGTGGCAGGGGATGGCTACACCTTC. V gene TRBV5-1 combines with J gene TRBJ1-2, with a weak D call TRBD1 (6 bases). The V and J ends lost 0 bases and 6 bases respectively, with 9 bases between them. The CDR3 contains 13 residues. Per germline, CDR1 SGHRS and CDR2 YFSETQ.

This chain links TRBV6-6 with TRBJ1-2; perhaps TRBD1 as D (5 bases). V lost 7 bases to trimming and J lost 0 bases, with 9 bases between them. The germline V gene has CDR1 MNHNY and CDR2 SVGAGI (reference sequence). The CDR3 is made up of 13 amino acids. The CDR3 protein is CASIGRANYGYTF. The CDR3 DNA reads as TGTGCCAGCATAGGCAGGGCTAACTATGGCTACACCTTC.

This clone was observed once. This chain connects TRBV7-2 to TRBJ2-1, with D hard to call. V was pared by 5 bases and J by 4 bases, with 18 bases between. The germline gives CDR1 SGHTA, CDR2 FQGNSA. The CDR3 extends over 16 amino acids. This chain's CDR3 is CASSPPTVSRYNEQFF. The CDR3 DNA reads TGTGCCAGCAGCCCCCCAACGGTTAGCCGTTACAATGAGCAGTTCTTC. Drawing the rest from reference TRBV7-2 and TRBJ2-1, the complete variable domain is GAGVSQSPSNKVTEKGKDVELRCDPISGHTALYWYRQSLGQGLEFLIYFQGNSAPDKSGLPSDRFSAERTGGSVSTLTIQRTQQEDSAVYLCASSPPTVSRYNEQFFGPGTRLTVL.

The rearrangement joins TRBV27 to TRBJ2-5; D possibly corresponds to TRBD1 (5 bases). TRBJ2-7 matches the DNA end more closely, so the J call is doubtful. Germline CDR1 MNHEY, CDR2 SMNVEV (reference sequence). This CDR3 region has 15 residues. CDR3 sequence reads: CASSDRNRGPYEQYF. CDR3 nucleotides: TGTGCCAGCAGTGACCGAAATAGGGGCCCCTACGAGCAGTACTTC.

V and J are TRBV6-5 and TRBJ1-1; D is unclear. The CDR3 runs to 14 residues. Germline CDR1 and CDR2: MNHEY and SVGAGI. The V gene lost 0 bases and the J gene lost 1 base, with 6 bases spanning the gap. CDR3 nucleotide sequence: TGTGCCAGCAGTTACTCAGAGGGGAACACTGAAGCTTTCTTT. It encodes CASSYSEGNTEAFF.

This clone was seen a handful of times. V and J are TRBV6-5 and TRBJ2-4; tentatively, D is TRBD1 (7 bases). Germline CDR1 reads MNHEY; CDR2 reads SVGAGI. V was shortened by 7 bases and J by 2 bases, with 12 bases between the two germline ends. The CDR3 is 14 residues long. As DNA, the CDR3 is TGTGCCAGCACCCCAGGGGGGTCCAAAAACATTCAGTACTTC. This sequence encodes CASTPGGSKNIQYF.

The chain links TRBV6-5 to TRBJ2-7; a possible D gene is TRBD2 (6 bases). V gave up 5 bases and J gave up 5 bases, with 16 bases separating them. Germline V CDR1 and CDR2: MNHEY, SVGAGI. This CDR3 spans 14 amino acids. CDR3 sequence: CASSESGREDEQYF. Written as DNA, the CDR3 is TGTGCCAGCAGTGAATCGGGCAGGGAGGACGAGCAGTACTTC.

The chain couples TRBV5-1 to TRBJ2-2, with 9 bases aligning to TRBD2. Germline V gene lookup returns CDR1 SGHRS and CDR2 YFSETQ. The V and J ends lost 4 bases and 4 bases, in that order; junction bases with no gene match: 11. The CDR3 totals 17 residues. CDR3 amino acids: CASSPTGTSSSTGELFF. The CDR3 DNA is TGCGCCAGCAGCCCTACCGGGACTAGCAGCAGCACCGGGGAGCTGTTTTTT.

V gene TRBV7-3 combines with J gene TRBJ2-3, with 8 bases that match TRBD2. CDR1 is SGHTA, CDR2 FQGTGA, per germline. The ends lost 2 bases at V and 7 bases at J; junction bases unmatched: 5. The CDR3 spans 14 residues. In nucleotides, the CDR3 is TGTGCCAGCAGCTTAGTAGCGGGAATAAATACGCAGTATTTT. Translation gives CASSLVAGINTQYF. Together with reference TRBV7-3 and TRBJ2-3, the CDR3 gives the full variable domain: GAGVSQTPSNKVTEKGKYVELRCDPISGHTALYWYRQSLGQGPEFLIYFQGTGAADDSGLPNDRFFAVRPEGSVSTLKIQRTERGDSAVYLCASSLVAGINTQYFGPGTRLTVL.

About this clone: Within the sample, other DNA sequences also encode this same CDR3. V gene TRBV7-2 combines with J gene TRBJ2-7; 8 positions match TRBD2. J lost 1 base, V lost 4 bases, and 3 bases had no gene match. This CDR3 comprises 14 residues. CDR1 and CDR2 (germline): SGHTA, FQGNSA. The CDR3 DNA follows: TGTGCCAGCAGCTCTGGGACTAGTTCCTACGAGCAGTACTTC. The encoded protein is CASSSGTSSYEQYF.

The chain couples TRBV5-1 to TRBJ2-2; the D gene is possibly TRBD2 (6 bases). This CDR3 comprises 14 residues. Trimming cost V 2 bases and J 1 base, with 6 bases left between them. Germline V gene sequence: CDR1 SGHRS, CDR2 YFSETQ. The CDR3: CASSFSGNTGELFF. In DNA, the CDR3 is TGCGCCAGCAGCTTTAGCGGGAACACCGGGGAGCTGTTTTTT.

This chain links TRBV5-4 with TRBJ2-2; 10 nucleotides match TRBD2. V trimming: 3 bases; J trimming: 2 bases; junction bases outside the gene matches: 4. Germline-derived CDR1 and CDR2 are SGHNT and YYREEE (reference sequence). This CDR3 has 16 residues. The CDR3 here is CASSSGTSVNTGELFF. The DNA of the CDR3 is TGTGCCAGCAGCTCTGGGACTAGCGTCAACACCGGGGAGCTGTTTTTT.

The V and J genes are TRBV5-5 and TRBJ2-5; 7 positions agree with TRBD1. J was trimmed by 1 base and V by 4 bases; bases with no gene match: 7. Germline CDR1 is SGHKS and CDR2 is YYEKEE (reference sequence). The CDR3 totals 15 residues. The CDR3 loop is CASSKSGTVQETQYF. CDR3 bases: TGTGCCAGCAGCAAATCCGGGACAGTCCAAGAGACCCAGTACTTC.

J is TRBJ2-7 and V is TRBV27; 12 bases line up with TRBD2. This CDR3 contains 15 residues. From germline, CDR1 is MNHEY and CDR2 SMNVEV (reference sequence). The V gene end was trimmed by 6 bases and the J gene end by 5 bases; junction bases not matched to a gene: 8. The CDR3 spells CASSPGLAGSHEQYF. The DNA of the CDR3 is TGTGCCAGCAGCCCCGGACTAGCGGGAAGCCACGAGCAGTACTTC.

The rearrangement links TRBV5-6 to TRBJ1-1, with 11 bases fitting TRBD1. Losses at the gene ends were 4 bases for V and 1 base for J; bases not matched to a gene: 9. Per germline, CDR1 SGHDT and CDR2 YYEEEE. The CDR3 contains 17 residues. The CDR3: CASSRLGTGGKNTEAFF. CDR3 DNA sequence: TGTGCCAGCAGCCGCCTAGGGACAGGGGGTAAGAACACTGAAGCTTTCTTT.

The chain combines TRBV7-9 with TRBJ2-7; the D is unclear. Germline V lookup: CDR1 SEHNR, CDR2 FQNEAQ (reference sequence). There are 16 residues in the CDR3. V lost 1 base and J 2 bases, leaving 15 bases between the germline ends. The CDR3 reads CASSLGFGARAYEQYF. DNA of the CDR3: TGTGCCAGCAGCTTAGGTTTCGGAGCGCGTGCCTACGAGCAGTACTTC. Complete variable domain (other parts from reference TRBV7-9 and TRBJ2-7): DTGVSQNPRHKITKRGQNVTFRCDPISEHNRLYWYRQTLGQGPEFLTYFQNEAQLEKSRLLSDRFSAERPKGSFSTLEIQRTEQGDSAMYLCASSLGFGARAYEQYFGPGTRLTVT.

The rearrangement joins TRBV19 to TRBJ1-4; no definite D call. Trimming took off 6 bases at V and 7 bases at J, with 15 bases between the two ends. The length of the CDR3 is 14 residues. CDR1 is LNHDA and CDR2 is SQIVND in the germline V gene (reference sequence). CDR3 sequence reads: CASRDLVGSEKLFF. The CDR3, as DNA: TGTGCCAGTAGGGACCTCGTTGGGAGTGAAAAACTGTTTTTT.

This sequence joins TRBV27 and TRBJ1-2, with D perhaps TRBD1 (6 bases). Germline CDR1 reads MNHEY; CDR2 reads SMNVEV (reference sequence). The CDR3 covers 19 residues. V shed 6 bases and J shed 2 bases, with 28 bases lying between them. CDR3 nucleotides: TGTGCCAGCAGCGAGCGACTCCCCCGGGGGGCCGCGACGAACTATGGCTACACCTTC. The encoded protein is CASSERLPRGAATNYGYTF.